This passage covers 4 T cell receptor beta chains from one sample sequenced in a study of memory CD4+ T cells and cytomegalovirus serostatus (dated by TCRdb to the late 2010s). A FACSAria II was used to sort memory CD4+ T cells, defined as single viable CD3+CD4+CD8-CD45RO+ cells. Receptors were amplified or captured by the immunoSEQ multiplex PCR assay. In TCRdb, the immuneACCESS table is reduced to in-frame sequences with V and J assigned. These tables do not hold every clone; where another copy was compared, an unresolved V gene accounts for under half, and the others remain unexplained. Across this sample there are about 58,000 clones, with more than 65% seen only once. The ten largest clonotypes hold 0.5% of the sample. Sequencing used memory CD4+ T cells from blood. The source is an adult in good health and CMV-seronegative. Some clones in this sample may be carry-over from other donors' samples.

V usage is TRBV7-2 and J usage is TRBJ2-1; 7 positions agree with TRBD2. V shed 6 bases, J shed 6 bases, and the junction held 8 bases outside the gene matches. The CDR3 loop spans 14 amino acids. Per germline, CDR1 SGHTA and CDR2 FQGNSA. CDR3 residues: CASRPVIAGNEQFF. The CDR3 coding sequence is TGTGCCAGCAGACCGGTGATAGCGGGCAATGAGCAGTTCTTC.

This clone has only a few counts. This chain joins TRBV11-1 and TRBJ2-5; D uncertain. The CDR3 covers 15 residues. The germline V gene encodes CDR1 SGHAT and CDR2 FQDESV (reference sequence). V lost 3 bases and J lost 1, with 12 bases in between. CDR3 DNA sequence: TGTGCCAGCAGCTTTATCTACGCAACCCAAGAGACCCAGTACTTC. Translated: CASSFIYATQETQYF.

This clone was observed once. This chain links TRBV28 with TRBJ1-1; possibly TRBD1 for D (5 bases). The V gene's germline CDR1 is MDHEN and CDR2 SYDVKM. V gave up 7 bases and J gave up 1 base, with 10 bases separating them. The CDR3 spans 13 residues. CDR3 sequence: CASIRVRNTEAFF. For the CDR3, the DNA is TGTGCCAGCATCAGGGTAAGGAACACTGAAGCTTTCTTT.

The chain recombines TRBV5-1 with TRBJ1-2, with no clear D. The germline V gene has CDR1 SGHRS and CDR2 YFSETQ. The CDR3 totals 15 residues. Trimming took 4 bases from V and 6 from J, leaving 19 bases between them. The DNA of the CDR3 is TGCGCCAGCAGCCCCGGTTATGCCCCGGTGGATGGCTACACCTTC. Translation: CASSPGYAPVDGYTF.